One sample yielded the 17 T cell receptor beta chains listed below, sequenced in a study of blood T cell repertoires in COVID-19. Sequenced by immunoSEQ multiplex PCR; TCRdb stores in-frame clones only, minus some. The sample holds about 140,000 clones, over 65% seen once. The sequenced sample consisted of peripheral blood. All receptors derive from a man between 50 and 59 years old with acute or convalescent COVID-19.

By its share, this clone is medium-sized. The chain uses TRBV11-3 and TRBJ2-2; D perhaps matches TRBD1 (6 bases). This CDR3 contains 13 residues. Per the germline V gene, CDR1 is SGHNT and CDR2 is YENEEA. Trimming left V 5 bases short and J 8 bases short, with 12 bases between. The CDR3 loop reads CASSLQGAGELFF. CDR3 coding DNA: TGTGCCAGCAGCCTACAGGGTGCGGGGGAGCTGTTTTTT.

V is TRBV6-4 and J is TRBJ2-1, with D possibly matching TRBD1 (8 bases). CDR1 is MRHNA and CDR2 is SNTAGT in the germline V gene. Trimming cost V 6 bases and J 3 bases, with 15 bases left between them. CDR3 length: 15 residues. The CDR3: CASSQQGGDYNEQFF. In DNA form, the CDR3 reads TGTGCCAGCAGCCAACAGGGGGGGGACTACAATGAGCAGTTCTTC.

The chain is built from TRBV11-3 and TRBJ2-2, with D possibly matching TRBD2 (6 bases). Trimming took off 1 base at V and 2 bases at J, with 8 bases between the two ends. This CDR3 has 15 amino acids. From germline, CDR1 is SGHNT and CDR2 YENEEA. CDR3 bases: TGTGCCAGCAGCTTAGGAGGGACTAACACCGGGGAGCTGTTTTTT. It yields the protein CASSLGGTNTGELFF. Combining the CDR3 with reference TRBV11-3 and TRBJ2-2 gives the whole variable domain EAGVVQSPRYKIIEKKQPVAFWCNPISGHNTLYWYLQNLGQGPELLIRYENEEAVDDSQLPKDRFSAERLKGVDSTLKIQPAELGDSAVYLCASSLGGTNTGELFFGEGSRLTVL.

CDR3 residues: CASSPRTEHTGELFF. CDR3 coding DNA: TGTGCCAGCTCACCAAGGACAGAACACACCGGGGAGCTGTTTTTT. This chain uses TRBV18 with TRBJ2-2, with D maybe TRBD1 (6 bases). CDR3 length: 15 residues. V lost 2 bases and J lost 3, with 10 bases in between. CDR1 is KGHSH and CDR2 is LQKENI in the germline V gene.

The chain is built from TRBV9 and TRBJ1-1; maybe TRBD1 (5 bases). V lost 4 bases and J 7 bases, leaving 23 bases between the germline ends. CDR1 and CDR2 (germline): SGDLS, YYNGEE. The CDR3 totals 16 residues. The DNA for the CDR3 is TGTGCCAGCAGCTCCTTGGGGCAGGGTTCTGGTAGTGAAGCTTTCTTT. Amino acids: CASSSLGQGSGSEAFF.

This chain links TRBV5-8 with TRBJ2-3, with 9 bases that match TRBD1. The CDR3 sequence is 14 residues long. The V gene end was trimmed by 8 bases and the J gene end by 3 bases; junction bases not matched to a gene: 7. Germline assignment: CDR1 SGHTS and CDR2 YDEGEE. The CDR3 loop reads CASQMTGGTDTQYF. The CDR3 DNA reads as TGTGCCAGTCAAATGACAGGGGGGACAGATACGCAGTATTTT.

V is TRBV3-1 (or the pseudogene TRBV3-2) and J is TRBJ2-2; D is ambiguous. The germline V and J ends were trimmed by 4 bases and 3 bases, with 15 bases remaining between them. CDR1 LGHDT and CDR2 YNNKEL come from the germline V gene (reference sequence). CDR3 length equals 16 residues. The CDR3 here is CASSLLLRSDTGELFF. In DNA, the CDR3 is TGTGCCAGCAGCCTTTTGTTACGGAGTGACACCGGGGAGCTGTTTTTT.

The rearrangement joins TRBV6-5 to TRBJ2-3; 7 nucleotides match TRBD1. The CDR3 contains 15 residues. Losses at the gene ends were 7 bases for V and 2 bases for J; bases not matched to a gene: 9. Germline V lookup: CDR1 MNHEY, CDR2 SVGAGI. The CDR3 DNA reads as TGTGCCAGCACCCTTAGGCAGGGGGTCACAGATACGCAGTATTTT. Amino acid sequence: CASTLRQGVTDTQYF.

J is TRBJ1-3 and V is TRBV19; D gene ambiguous. Looked up from germline, CDR1 is LNHDA and CDR2 is SQIVND (reference sequence). The V end was cut by 3 bases, the J end by 0 bases, with 9 bases between. This CDR3 is 15 amino acids long. CDR3 sequence: CASSIVADSGNTIYF. The CDR3 DNA is TGTGCCAGTAGTATCGTGGCAGACTCTGGAAACACCATATATTTT.

This clone showed up just once. The chain is built from TRBV7-8 and TRBJ2-7, with D tentatively TRBD1 (6 bases). CDR1 SGHVS and CDR2 FQNEAQ come from the germline V gene. The CDR3 runs to 12 residues. Trimming left V 5 bases short and J 3 bases short, with 8 bases between. The CDR3: CASSQGGYEQYF. CDR3 coding DNA: TGTGCCAGCAGCCAAGGGGGCTACGAGCAGTACTTC.

This clone was seen ten or more times. V usage is TRBV10-1 and J usage is TRBJ1-2; D unclear. The V end lost 4 bases, the J end lost 4 bases, and 13 bases lay between the germline ends. From germline, CDR1 is WNHNN and CDR2 SYGVQD (reference sequence). The CDR3 loop spans 14 amino acids. CDR3 nucleotides: TGCGCCAGCAGTGGGTTCGAGCACCCCTATGGCTACACCTTC. Encoded protein: CASSGFEHPYGYTF.

The chain carries TRBV7-2 and TRBJ2-7, with TRBD2 identical over 10 bases. Germline lookup yields CDR1 SGHTA and CDR2 FQGNSA. After removal of 5 bases from V and 3 bases from J, the junction contained 7 bases not matched to a gene. This CDR3 spans 15 amino acids. For the CDR3, the DNA is TGTGCCAGCAGCATCCTAGCGGGGGCCCTCTACGAGCAGTACTTC. Amino acid sequence: CASSILAGALYEQYF.

The chain is built from TRBV18 and TRBJ2-5, with D possibly being TRBD1 (5 bases). Trimming took off 2 bases at V and 5 bases at J, with 9 bases between the two ends. Germline loops: CDR1 KGHSH, CDR2 LQKENI. This CDR3 is built from 13 residues. Here the CDR3 reads CASSPGAPETQYF. The CDR3 DNA follows: TGTGCCAGCTCACCAGGGGCACCGGAGACCCAGTACTTC.

The chain employs TRBV3-1 (or the pseudogene TRBV3-2) and TRBJ2-5; TRBD2 might be the D (5 bases). Looked up from germline, CDR1 is LGHDT and CDR2 is YNNKEL (reference sequence). CDR3 length equals 12 residues. V lost 9 bases to trimming and J lost 2 bases, with 10 bases between them. This CDR3 is CASEREQETQYF. CDR3 DNA: TGTGCCAGTGAGAGGGAACAAGAGACCCAGTACTTC.

The table lists this clone with a few counts. This chain links TRBV24-1 with TRBJ1-5; D is unclear. The CDR3 runs to 19 residues. The V end was cut by 0 bases, the J end by 7 bases, with 24 bases between. The germline V gene encodes CDR1 KGHDR and CDR2 SFDVKD. The CDR3 nucleotides are TGTGCCACCAGTGATTTGTGGGAGTCTTTTGTAAGGGTGGGCCAGCCCCAGCATTTT. Translation: CATSDLWESFVRVGQPQHF.

The CDR3 DNA reads TGTGCCAGCAGTCCACCGGGACAGGGGGCCTACGAGCAGTACTTC. Protein sequence: CASSPPGQGAYEQYF. The chain joins TRBV6-2 or TRBV6-3 to TRBJ2-7; 11 bases align to TRBD1. Per the germline V gene, CDR1 is MNHEY and CDR2 is SVGEGT. The junction had 5 bases not matched to a gene; V was cut back by 5 bases and J by 2 bases. CDR3 size: 15 residues.

V gene TRBV3-1 (or the pseudogene TRBV3-2) combines with J gene TRBJ1-3; a possible D gene is TRBD1 (5 bases). CDR1 is LGHDT and CDR2 is YNNKEL in the germline V gene (reference sequence). With 2 bases removed from V and 0 bases from J, the gap between germline ends came to 14 bases. The CDR3 has 17 residues. Written as DNA, the CDR3 is TGTGCCAGCAGCCAACCATCGGGAGGGGTCTCTGGAAACACCATATATTTT. It codes for CASSQPSGGVSGNTIYF.